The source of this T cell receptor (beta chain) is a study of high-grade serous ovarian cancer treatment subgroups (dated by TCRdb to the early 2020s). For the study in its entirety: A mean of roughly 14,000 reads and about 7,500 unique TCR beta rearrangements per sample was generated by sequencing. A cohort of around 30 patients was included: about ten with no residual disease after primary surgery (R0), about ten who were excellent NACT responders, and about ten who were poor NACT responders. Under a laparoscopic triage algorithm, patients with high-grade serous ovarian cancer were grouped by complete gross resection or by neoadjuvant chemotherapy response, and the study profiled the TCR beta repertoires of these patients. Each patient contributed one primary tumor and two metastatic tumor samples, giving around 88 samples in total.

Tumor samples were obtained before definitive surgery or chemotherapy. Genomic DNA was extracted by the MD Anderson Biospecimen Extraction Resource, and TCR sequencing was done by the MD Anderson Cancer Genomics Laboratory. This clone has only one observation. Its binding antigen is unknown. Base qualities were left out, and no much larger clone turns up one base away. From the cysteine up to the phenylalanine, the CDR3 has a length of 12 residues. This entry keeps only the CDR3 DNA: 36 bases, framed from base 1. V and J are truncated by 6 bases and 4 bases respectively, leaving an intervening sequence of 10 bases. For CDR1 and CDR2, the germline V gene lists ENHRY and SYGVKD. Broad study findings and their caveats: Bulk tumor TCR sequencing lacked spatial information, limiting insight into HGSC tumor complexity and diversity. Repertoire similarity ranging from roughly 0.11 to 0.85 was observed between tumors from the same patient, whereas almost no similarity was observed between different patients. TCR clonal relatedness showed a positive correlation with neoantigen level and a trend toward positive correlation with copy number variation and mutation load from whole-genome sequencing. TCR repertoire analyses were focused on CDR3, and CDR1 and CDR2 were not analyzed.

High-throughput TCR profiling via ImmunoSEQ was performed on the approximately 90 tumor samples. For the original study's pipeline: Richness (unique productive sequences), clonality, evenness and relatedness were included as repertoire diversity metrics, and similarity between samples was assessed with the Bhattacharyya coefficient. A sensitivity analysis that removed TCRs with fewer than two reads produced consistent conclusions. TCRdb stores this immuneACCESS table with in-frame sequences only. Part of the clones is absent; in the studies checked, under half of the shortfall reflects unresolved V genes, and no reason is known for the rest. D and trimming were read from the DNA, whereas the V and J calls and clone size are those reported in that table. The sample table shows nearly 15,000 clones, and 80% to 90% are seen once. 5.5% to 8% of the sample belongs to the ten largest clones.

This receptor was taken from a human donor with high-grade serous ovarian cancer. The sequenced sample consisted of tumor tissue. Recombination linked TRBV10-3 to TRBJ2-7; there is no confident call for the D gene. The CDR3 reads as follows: CAISSDGYEQYF. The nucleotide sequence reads TGTGCCATCAGCTCTGACGGGTACGAGCAGTACTTC.